The clone carrying this TCR beta chain turned up a few times. The sample originates from a study of T-cell reconstitution after alpha-beta-depleted transplantation in children. Unmatched junction bases numbered 13, after V lost 6 bases and J lost 2 bases. The CDR3 sequence is 19 residues long. During its preparation, the TCRbeta library received unique molecular identifiers. From the PCR reads, TCRdb called clonotypes with MiXCR, one entry per CDR3 protein. The table includes almost 500,000 distinct CDR3 sequences, around 12% detected once. This specimen consisted of PBMCs from the stem cell graft donor, obtained from the stem cell graft. The V gene is TRBV12-3 or TRBV12-4, the J gene TRBJ2-3; 14 nucleotides line up with TRBD2. The sequence was obtained from a human donor who donated a stem cell graft to a child with combined immunodeficiency. The CDR3 sequence: CASSSGTGTSGGLTDTQYF. The CDR3 region has the DNA TGTGCCAGCAGCTCCGGGACTGGGACTAGCGGGGGACTCACAGATACGCAGTATTTT.